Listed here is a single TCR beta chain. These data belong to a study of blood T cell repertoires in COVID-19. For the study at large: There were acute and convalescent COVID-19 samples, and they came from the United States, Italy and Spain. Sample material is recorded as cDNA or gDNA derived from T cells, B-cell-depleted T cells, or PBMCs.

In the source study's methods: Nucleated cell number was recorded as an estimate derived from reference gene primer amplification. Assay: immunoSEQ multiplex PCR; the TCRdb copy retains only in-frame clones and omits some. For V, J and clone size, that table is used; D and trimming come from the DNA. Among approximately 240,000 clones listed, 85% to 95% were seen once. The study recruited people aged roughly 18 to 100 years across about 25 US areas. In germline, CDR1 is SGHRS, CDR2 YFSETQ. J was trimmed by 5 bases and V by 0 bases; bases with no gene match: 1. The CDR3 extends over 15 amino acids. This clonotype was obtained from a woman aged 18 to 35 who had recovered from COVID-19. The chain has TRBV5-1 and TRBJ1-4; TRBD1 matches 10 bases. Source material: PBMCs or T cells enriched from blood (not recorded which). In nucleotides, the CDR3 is TGCGCCAGCAGCTTGGGGGGACAGGGGAATGAAAAACTGTTTTTT. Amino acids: CASSLGGQGNEKLFF.